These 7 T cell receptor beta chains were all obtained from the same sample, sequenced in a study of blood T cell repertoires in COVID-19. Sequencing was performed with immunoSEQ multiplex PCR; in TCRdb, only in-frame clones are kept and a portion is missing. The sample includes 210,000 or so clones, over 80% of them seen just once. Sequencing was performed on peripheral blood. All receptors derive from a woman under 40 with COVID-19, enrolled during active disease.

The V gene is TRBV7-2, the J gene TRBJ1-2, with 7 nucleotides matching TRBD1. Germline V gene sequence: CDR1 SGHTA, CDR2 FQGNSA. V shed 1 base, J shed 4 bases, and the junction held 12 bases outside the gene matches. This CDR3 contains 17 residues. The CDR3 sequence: CASSLGQGIAVAYGYTF. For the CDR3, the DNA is TGTGCCAGCAGCTTAGGACAGGGTATCGCCGTTGCCTATGGCTACACCTTC.

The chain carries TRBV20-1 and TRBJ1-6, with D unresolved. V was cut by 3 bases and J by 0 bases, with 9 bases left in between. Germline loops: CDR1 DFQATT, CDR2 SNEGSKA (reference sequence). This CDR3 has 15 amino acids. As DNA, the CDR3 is TGCAGTGCTAGTCCGGGTAACTCCTATAATTCACCCCTCCACTTT. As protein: CSASPGNSYNSPLHF.

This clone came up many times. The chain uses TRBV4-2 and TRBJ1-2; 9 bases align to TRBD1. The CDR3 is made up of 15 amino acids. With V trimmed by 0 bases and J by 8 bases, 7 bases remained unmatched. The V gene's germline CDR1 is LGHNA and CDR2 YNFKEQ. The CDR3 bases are TGTGCCAGCAGCCAAGAGGGACAGGGCCCGCGGGGCTACACCTTC. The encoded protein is CASSQEGQGPRGYTF.

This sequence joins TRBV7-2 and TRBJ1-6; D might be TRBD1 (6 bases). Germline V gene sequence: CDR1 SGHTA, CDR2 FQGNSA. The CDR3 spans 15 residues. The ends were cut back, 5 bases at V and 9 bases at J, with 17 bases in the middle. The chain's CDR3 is CASSPRTASPSPLHF. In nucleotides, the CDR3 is TGTGCCAGCAGCCCGCGGACAGCGTCCCCTTCACCCCTCCACTTT.

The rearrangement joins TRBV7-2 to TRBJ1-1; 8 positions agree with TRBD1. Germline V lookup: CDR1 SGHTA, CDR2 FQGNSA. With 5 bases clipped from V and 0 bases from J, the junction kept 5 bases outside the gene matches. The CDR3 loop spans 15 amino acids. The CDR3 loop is CASSHPTGVNTEAFF. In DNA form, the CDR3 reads TGTGCCAGCAGCCATCCGACAGGGGTGAACACTGAAGCTTTCTTT.

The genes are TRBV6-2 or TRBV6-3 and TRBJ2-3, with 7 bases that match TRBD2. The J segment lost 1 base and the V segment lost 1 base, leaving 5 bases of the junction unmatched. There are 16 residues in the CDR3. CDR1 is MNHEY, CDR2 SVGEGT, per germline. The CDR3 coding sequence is TGTGCCAGCAGTTACTTTCGGGAGGAGGGCACAGATACGCAGTATTTT. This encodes CASSYFREEGTDTQYF.

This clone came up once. The CDR3 nucleotides are TGCGGGTGTAGGCTGGGCTCAGAGACCCAGTACTTC. Its protein is CGCRLGSETQYF. V gene TRBV29-1 combines with J gene TRBJ2-5; D is uncertain. Germline CDR1 is SQVTM and CDR2 is ANQGSEA. The CDR3 is 12 amino acids.